These 6 T cell receptor beta chains came from one sample sequenced in a study of blood T cell repertoires in COVID-19. Clones were read by immunoSEQ multiplex PCR, and TCRdb kept only the in-frame ones, dropping some. Of some 140,000 clones listed, approximately 88% were seen once; the top ten hold 15% to 20%. Source material: peripheral blood. These receptors all come from a woman aged 80 or over with acute or convalescent COVID-19.

This chain connects TRBV19 to TRBJ2-7; the match to TRBD1 covers 8 bases. Germline V gene data show CDR1 as LNHDA and CDR2 as SQIVND (reference sequence). The CDR3 loop spans 16 amino acids. Unmatched junction bases numbered 11, after V lost 4 bases and J lost 3 bases. The DNA for the CDR3 is TGTGCCAGTAGTAGCGACAGGGGCTTTTCCCTCTACGAGCAGTACTTC. It encodes CASSSDRGFSLYEQYF.

This chain links TRBV29-1 with TRBJ2-3; D is possibly TRBD1 (8 bases). In germline, CDR1 is SQVTM, CDR2 ANQGSEA. The CDR3 is made up of 15 amino acids. V lost 4 bases to trimming and J lost 1 base, with 15 bases between them. The CDR3 sequence: CSVGKTGGGTDTQYF. The CDR3 nucleotides are TGCAGCGTTGGTAAAACAGGGGGGGGCACAGATACGCAGTATTTT.

The chain couples TRBV7-2 to TRBJ2-1, with D tentatively TRBD2 (5 bases). CDR1 SGHTA and CDR2 FQGNSA come from the germline V gene. The V end lost 2 bases, the J end lost 0 bases, and 11 bases lay between the germline ends. This CDR3 is built from 16 residues. The DNA for the CDR3 is TGTGCCAGCAGCTTATCTTCGGGATACTCCTACAATGAGCAGTTCTTC. Encoded protein: CASSLSSGYSYNEQFF.

The chain links TRBV7-2 to TRBJ2-2, with 8 bases lining up with TRBD2. Germline lookup yields CDR1 SGHTA and CDR2 FQGNSA. Trimming removed 2 bases from V and 3 bases from J; junction bases left unmatched: 2. This CDR3 has 15 residues. The CDR3 nucleotides read TGTGCCAGCAGCTTAACGGGAGGGGACACCGGGGAGCTGTTTTTT. Translation: CASSLTGGDTGELFF.

CDR3 in DNA: TGCGCCAGCAGCTTGCCCAGACAGAGTTTGAACACTGAAGCTTTCTTT. Protein: CASSLPRQSLNTEAFF. This sequence joins TRBV5-1 and TRBJ1-1; the D gene is possibly TRBD1 (5 bases). CDR1 and CDR2 (germline): SGHRS, YFSETQ. The germline V and J ends were trimmed by 1 base and 0 bases, with 13 bases remaining between them. The CDR3 loop spans 16 amino acids.

The chain uses TRBV27 and TRBJ1-6; D is ambiguous. Germline CDR1 is MNHEY and CDR2 is SMNVEV (reference sequence). Trimming left V 4 bases short and J 4 bases short, with 8 bases between. The CDR3 consists of 14 residues. The CDR3 coding sequence is TGTGCCAGCAGTTCCCCGGAGTATAATTCACCCCTCCACTTT. Its translation: CASSSPEYNSPLHF.